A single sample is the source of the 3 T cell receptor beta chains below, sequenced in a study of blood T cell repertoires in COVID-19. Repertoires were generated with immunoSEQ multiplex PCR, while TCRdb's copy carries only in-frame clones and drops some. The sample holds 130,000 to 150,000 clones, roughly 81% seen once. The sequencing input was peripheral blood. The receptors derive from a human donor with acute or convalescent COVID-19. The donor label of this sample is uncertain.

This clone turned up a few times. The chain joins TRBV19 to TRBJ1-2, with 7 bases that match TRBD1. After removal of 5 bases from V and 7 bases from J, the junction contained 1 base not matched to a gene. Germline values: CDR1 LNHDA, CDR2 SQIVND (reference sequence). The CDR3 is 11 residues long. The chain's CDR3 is CASSDRVGYTF. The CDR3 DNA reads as TGTGCCAGTAGTGACAGGGTTGGCTACACCTTC. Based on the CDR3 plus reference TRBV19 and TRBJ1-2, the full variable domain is DGGITQSPKYLFRKEGQNVTLSCEQNLNHDAMYWYRQDPGQGLRLIYYSQIVNDFQKGDIAEGYSVSREKKESFPLTVTSAQKNPTAFYLCASSDRVGYTFGSGTRLTVV.

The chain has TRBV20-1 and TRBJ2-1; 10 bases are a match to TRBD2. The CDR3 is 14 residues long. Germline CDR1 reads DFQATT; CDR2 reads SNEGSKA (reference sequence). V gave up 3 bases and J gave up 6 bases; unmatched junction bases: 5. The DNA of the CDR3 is TGCAGTGCTAGTAGCGGGAGGCGAGGCAATGAGCAGTTCTTC. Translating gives CSASSGRRGNEQFF.

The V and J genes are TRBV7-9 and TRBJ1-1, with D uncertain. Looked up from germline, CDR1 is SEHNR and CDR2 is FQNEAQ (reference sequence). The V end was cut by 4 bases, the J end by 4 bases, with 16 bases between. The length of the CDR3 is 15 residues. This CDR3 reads CASSSMLAGFTEAFF. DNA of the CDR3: TGTGCCAGCAGCTCGATGTTGGCAGGTTTCACTGAAGCTTTCTTT.